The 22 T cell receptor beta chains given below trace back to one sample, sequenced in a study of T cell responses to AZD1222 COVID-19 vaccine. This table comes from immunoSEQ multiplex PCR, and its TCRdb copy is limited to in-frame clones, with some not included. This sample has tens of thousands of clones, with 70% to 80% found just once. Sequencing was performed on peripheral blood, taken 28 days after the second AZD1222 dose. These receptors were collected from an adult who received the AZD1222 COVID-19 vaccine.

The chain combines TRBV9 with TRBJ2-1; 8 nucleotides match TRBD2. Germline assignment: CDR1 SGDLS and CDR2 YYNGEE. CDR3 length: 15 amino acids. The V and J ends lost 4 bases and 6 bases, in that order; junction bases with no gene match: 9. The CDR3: CASSPRTSRPNEQFF. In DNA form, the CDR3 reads TGTGCCAGCAGCCCTAGGACTAGCCGACCCAATGAGCAGTTCTTC.

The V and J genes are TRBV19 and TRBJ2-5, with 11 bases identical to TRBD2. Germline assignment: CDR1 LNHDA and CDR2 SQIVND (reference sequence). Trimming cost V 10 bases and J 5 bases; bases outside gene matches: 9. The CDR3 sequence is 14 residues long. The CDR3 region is CATHSGGAPETQYF. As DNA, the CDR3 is TGTGCCACCCATAGCGGGGGGGCCCCGGAGACCCAGTACTTC. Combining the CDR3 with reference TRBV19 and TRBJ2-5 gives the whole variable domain DGGITQSPKYLFRKEGQNVTLSCEQNLNHDAMYWYRQDPGQGLRLIYYSQIVNDFQKGDIAEGYSVSREKKESFPLTVTSAQKNPTAFYLCATHSGGAPETQYFGPGTRLLVL.

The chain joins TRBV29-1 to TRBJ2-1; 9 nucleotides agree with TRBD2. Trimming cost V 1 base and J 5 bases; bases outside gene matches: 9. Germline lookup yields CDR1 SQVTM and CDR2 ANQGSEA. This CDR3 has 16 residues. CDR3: CSVEGLGTSTDNEQFF. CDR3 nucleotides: TGCAGCGTTGAAGGACTCGGGACTAGCACCGACAATGAGCAGTTCTTC.

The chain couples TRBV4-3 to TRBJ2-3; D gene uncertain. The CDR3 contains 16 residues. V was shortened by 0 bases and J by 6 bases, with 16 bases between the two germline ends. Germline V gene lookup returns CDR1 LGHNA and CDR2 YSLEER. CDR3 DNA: TGCGCCAGCAGCCAAGAATCCCGAAACCCAGTGGATACGCAGTATTTT. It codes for CASSQESRNPVDTQYF.

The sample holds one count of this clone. The CDR3 bases are TGTGCCAGTAGTCTGGTAGTGGCTAACTATGGCTACACCTTC. Translation gives CASSLVVANYGYTF. The chain uses TRBV19 and TRBJ1-2; no clear D gene. CDR3 length: 14 amino acids. From germline, CDR1 is LNHDA and CDR2 SQIVND (reference sequence). V was pared by 5 bases and J by 0 bases, with 10 bases between.

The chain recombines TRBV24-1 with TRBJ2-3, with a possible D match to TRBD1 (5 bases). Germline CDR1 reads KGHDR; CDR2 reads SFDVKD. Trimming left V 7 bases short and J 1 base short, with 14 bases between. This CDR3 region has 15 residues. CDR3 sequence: CATSPSQDRTDTQYF. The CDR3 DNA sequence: TGTGCCACCAGCCCCTCACAGGACCGCACAGATACGCAGTATTTT.

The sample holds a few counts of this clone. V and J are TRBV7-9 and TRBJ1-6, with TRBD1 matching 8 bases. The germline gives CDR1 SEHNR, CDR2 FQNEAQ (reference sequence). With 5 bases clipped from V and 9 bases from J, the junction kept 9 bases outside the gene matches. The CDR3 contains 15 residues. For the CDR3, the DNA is TGTGCCAGCAGCCTTTGGACAGGGTACGGTTCACCCCTCCACTTT. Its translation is CASSLWTGYGSPLHF.

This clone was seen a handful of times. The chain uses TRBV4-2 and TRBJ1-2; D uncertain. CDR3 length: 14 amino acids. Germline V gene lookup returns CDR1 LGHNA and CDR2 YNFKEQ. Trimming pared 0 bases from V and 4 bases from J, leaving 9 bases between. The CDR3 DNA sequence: TGTGCCAGCAGCCAAGATAAGACTTCCTATGGCTACACCTTC. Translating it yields CASSQDKTSYGYTF.

DNA for the CDR3: TGTGCCAGCTCGGACGGACTTAATGAAAAACTGTTTTTT. Protein: CASSDGLNEKLFF. The genes are TRBV7-8 and TRBJ1-4; no clear D gene. From germline, CDR1 is SGHVS and CDR2 FQNEAQ. CDR3 length: 13 amino acids. Deletions cut 8 bases from V and 4 bases from J, with 11 bases between. Full variable domain (missing parts from reference TRBV7-8 and TRBJ1-4): GAGVSQSPRYKVAKRGQDVALRCDPISGHVSLFWYQQALGQGPEFLTYFQNEAQLDKSGLPSDRFFAERPEGSVSTLKIQRTQQEDSAVYLCASSDGLNEKLFFGSGTQLSVL.

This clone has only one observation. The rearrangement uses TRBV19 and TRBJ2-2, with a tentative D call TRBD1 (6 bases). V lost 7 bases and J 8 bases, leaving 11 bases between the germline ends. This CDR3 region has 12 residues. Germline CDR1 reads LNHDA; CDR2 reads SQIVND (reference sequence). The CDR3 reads CASTPGAGELFF. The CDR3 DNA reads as TGTGCCAGTACGCCAGGGGCTGGGGAGCTGTTTTTT.

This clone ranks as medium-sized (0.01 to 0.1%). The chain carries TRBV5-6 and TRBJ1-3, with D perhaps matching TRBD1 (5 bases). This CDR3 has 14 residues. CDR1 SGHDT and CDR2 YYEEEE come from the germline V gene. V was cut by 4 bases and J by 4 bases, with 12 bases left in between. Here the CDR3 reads CASSNEGWGNTIYF. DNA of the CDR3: TGTGCCAGCAGCAACGAGGGGTGGGGAAACACCATATATTTT. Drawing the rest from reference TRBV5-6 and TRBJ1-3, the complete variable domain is DAGVTQSPTHLIKTRGQQVTLRCSPKSGHDTVSWYQQALGQGPQFIFQYYEEEERQRGNFPDRFSGHQFPNYSSELNVNALLLGDSALYLCASSNEGWGNTIYFGEGSWLTVV.

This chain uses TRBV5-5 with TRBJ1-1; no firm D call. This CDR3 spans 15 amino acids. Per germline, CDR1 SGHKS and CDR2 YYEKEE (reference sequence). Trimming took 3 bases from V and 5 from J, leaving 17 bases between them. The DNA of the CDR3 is TGTGCCAGCAGCTCGGTGGGTGCGGGAAGAACTGAAGCTTTCTTT. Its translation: CASSSVGAGRTEAFF.

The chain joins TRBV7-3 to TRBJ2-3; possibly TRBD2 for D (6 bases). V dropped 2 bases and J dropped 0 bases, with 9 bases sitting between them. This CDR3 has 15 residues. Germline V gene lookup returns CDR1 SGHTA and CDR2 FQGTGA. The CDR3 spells CASSLLAISTDTQYF. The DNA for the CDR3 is TGTGCCAGCAGCTTACTAGCGATTAGCACAGATACGCAGTATTTT.

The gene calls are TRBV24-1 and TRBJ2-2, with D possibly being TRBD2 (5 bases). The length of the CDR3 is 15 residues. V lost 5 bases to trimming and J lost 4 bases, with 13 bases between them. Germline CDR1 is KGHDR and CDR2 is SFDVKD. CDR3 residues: CATSGVSRGTGELFF. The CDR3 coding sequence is TGTGCCACCAGTGGTGTTAGTCGGGGCACCGGGGAGCTGTTTTTT.

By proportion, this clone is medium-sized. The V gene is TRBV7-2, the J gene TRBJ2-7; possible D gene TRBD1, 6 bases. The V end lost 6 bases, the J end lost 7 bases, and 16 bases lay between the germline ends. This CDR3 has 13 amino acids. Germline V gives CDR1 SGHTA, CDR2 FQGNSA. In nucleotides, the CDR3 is TGTGCCAGCAGACTAGGGGGAGCAGAAGAGCAGTACGTC. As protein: CASRLGGAEEQYV.

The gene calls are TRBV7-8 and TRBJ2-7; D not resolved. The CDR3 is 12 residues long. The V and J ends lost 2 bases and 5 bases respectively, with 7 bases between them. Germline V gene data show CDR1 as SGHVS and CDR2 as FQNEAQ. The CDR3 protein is CASSLISHEQYV. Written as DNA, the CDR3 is TGTGCCAGCAGCTTAATCTCTCACGAGCAGTACGTC.

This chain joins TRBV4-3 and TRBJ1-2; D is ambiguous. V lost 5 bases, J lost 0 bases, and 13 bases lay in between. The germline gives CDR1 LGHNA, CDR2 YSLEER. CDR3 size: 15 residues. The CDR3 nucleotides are TGCGCCAGCAGCGAAAATAATCGACCTAACTATGGCTACACCTTC. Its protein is CASSENNRPNYGYTF.

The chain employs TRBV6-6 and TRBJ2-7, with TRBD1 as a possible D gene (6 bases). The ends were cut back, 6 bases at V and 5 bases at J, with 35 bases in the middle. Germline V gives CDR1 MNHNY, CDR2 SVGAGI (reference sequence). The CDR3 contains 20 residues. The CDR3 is CASSRTQPSPQGTKEDEQYF. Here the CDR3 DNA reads TGTGCCAGCAGCCGGACGCAACCTTCTCCACAGGGTACTAAGGAGGACGAGCAGTACTTC.

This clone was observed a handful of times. The CDR3 loop reads CTRAGGYYNEQFF. As DNA, the CDR3 is TGCACCAGGGCGGGAGGGTACTACAATGAGCAGTTCTTC. The chain employs TRBV1 and TRBJ2-1; TRBD2 was called by the table and not checked on the DNA. TRBV1 is a pseudogene locus. CDR3 length equals 13 residues.

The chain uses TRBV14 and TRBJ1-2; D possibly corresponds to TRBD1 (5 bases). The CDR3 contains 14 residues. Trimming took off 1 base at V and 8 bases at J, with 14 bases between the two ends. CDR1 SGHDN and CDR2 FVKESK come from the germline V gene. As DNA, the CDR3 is TGTGCCAGCAGCCAAGGAAACGGGGCGGGAGGCTACACCTTC. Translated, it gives CASSQGNGAGGYTF.

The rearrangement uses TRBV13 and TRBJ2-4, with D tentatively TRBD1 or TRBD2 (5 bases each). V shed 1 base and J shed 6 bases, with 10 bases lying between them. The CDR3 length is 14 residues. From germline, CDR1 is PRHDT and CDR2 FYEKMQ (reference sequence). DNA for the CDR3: TGTGCCAGCAGCTTAGCCGGGGCTGGAAACATTCAGTACTTC. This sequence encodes CASSLAGAGNIQYF. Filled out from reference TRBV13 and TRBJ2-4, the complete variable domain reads AAGVIQSPRHLIKEKRETATLKCYPIPRHDTVYWYQQGPGQDPQFLISFYEKMQSDKGSIPDRFSAQQFSDYHSELNMSSLELGDSALYFCASSLAGAGNIQYFGAGTRLSVL.

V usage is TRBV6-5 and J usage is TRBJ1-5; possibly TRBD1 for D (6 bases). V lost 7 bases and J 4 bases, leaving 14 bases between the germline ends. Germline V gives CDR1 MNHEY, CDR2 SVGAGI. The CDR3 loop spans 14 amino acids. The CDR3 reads CASTVTGLNQPQHF. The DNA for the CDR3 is TGTGCCAGCACCGTTACAGGGCTTAATCAGCCCCAGCATTTT.